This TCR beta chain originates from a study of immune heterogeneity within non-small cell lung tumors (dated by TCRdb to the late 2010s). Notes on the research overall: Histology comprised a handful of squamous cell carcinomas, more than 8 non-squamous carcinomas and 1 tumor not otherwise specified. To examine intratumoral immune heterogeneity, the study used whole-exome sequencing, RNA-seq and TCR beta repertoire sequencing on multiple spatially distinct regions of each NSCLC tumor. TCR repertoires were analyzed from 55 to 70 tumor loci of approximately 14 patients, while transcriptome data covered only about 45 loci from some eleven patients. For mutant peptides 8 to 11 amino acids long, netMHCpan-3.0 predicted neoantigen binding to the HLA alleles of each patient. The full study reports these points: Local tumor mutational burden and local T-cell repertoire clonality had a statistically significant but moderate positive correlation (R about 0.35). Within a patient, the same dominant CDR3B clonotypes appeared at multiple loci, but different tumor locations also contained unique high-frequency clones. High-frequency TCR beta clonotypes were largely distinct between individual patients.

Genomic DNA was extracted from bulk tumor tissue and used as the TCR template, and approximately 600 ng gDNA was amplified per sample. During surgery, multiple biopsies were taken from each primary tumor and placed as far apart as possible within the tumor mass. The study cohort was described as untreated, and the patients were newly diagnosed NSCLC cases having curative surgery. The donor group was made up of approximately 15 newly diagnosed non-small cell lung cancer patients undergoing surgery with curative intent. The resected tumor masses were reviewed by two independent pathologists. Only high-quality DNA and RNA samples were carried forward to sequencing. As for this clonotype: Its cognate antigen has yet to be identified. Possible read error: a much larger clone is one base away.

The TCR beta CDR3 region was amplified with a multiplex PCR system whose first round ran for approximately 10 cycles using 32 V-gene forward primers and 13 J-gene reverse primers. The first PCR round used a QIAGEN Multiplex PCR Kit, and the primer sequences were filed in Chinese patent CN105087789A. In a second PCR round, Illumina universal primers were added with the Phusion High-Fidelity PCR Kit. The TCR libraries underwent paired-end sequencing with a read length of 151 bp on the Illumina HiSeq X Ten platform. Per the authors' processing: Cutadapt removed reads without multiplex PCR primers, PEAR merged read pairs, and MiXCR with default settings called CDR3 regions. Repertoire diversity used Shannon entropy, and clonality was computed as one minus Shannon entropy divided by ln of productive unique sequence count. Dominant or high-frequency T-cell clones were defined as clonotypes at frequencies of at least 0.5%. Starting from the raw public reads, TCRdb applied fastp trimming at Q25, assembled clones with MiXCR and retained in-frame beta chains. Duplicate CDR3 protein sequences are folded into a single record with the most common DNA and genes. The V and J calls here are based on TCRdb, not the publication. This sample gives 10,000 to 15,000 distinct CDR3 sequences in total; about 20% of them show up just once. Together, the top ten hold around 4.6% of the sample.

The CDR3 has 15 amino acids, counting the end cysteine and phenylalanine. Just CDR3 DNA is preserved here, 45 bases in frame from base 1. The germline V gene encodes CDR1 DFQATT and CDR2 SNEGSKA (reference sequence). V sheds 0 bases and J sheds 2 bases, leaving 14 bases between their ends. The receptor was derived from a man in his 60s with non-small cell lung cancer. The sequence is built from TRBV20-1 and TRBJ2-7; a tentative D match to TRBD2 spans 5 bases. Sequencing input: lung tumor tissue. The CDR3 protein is CSARDLSYGTYEQYF. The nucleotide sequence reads TGCAGTGCTAGAGATTTATCTTACGGGACCTACGAGCAGTACTTC.